These 10 T cell receptor beta chains originate from one sample sequenced in a study of control samples from healthy donors and cancer patients. Data came from immunoSEQ multiplex PCR; TCRdb stores just in-frame clones and leaves some out. The sample includes 60,000 to 75,000 clones, roughly nine tenths of them seen just once. Sequencing was performed on PBMCs. The source of these receptors is a man between 60 and 70 years old with colorectal cancer.

The CDR3 DNA follows: TGTGCCACCAGTGATTTTTCAGATACGCAGTATTTT. The encoded protein is CATSDFSDTQYF. This chain uses TRBV24-1 with TRBJ2-3; D not resolved. CDR3 length: 12 residues. CDR1 KGHDR and CDR2 SFDVKD come from the germline V gene. V lost 1 base to trimming and J lost 4 bases, with 2 bases between them.

This chain links TRBV7-9 with TRBJ2-5; possible D gene TRBD2, 5 bases. The CDR3 has 14 residues. Trimming cost V 5 bases and J 2 bases, with 12 bases left between them. Germline values: CDR1 SEHNR, CDR2 FQNEAQ (reference sequence). The CDR3 DNA sequence: TGTGCCAGCAGCCCGCCGGGGTTGCAAGAGACCCAGTACTTC. It specifies CASSPPGLQETQYF.

This chain links TRBV6-6 with TRBJ1-1; D perhaps matches TRBD1 (5 bases). The V end lost 5 bases, the J end lost 5 bases, and 21 bases lay between the germline ends. Germline values: CDR1 MNHNY, CDR2 SVGAGI (reference sequence). The CDR3 length is 16 residues. In nucleotides, the CDR3 is TGTGCCAGCAGTCCGACCGACAGCTCCCGAGGGACTGAAGCTTTCTTT. Protein sequence: CASSPTDSSRGTEAFF.

V usage is TRBV11-2 and J usage is TRBJ1-5; TRBD1 is a possible D gene (6 bases). The length of the CDR3 is 14 residues. Germline CDR1 reads SGHAT; CDR2 reads FQNNGV. Trimming took 5 bases from V and 4 from J, leaving 12 bases between them. CDR3 sequence (DNA): TGTGCCAGCAGCCCCCGAGGGGGGAATCAGCCCCAGCATTTT. It yields the protein CASSPRGGNQPQHF.

The chain is built from TRBV5-1 and TRBJ2-7; 7 nucleotides match TRBD1. V was pared by 4 bases and J by 0 bases, with 4 bases of the junction left unmatched. CDR1 SGHRS and CDR2 YFSETQ come from the germline V gene. The CDR3 extends over 14 amino acids. CDR3 DNA: TGCGCCAGCAGCGGGGACAGTACCTCCTACGAGCAGTACTTC. As protein: CASSGDSTSYEQYF.

This clone occurred a few times. This chain uses TRBV7-8 with TRBJ1-2; 9 nucleotides match TRBD1. The CDR3 is 15 amino acids. Germline V gene sequence: CDR1 SGHVS, CDR2 FQNEAQ. V trimming: 1 base; J trimming: 7 bases; junction bases outside the gene matches: 7. CDR3 bases: TGTGCCAGCAGCTTAGTCAACAGGGGGCAAGGTGGCTACACCTTC. The encoded protein is CASSLVNRGQGGYTF.

The genes are TRBV19 and TRBJ2-4, with TRBD2 matching over 7 bases. The CDR3 length is 15 residues. With 5 bases clipped from V and 4 bases from J, the junction kept 8 bases outside the gene matches. Germline CDR1 LNHDA, CDR2 SQIVND (reference sequence). As DNA, the CDR3 is TGTGCCAGTAGTCCGCCCGGGGGGTTGAAAAACATTCAGTACTTC. This translates into CASSPPGGLKNIQYF.

The V call is TRBV6-2 or TRBV6-3, the J call TRBJ2-1; TRBD1 is a possible D gene (5 bases). CDR3 length equals 12 residues. V was cut by 6 bases and J by 12 bases, with 15 bases left in between. The germline CDR1 and CDR2 sequences are MNHEY and SVGEGT. The CDR3 region has the DNA TGTGCCAGCAGCTTAAAAGACAGCCTGCAGTTCTTC. Protein: CASSLKDSLQFF.

This clone has a single count. The gene calls are TRBV10-1 and TRBJ2-7; 13 bases are a match to TRBD2. The length of the CDR3 is 14 residues. Unmatched junction bases numbered 6, after V lost 8 bases and J lost 5 bases. The germline CDR1 and CDR2 sequences are WNHNN and SYGVQD (reference sequence). CDR3 nucleotides: TGCGCCAGCCCTACTAGCGGGGGGGCCGACGAGCAGTACTTC. It encodes CASPTSGGADEQYF.

The chain combines TRBV1 with TRBJ2-7; the table's D call of TRBD2 was not tested on the DNA. TRBV1 is annotated as a pseudogene. The CDR3 has 17 residues. CDR3 in DNA: TGCACCAGCAGCCAGGCTAGGGTGAGCGGGGTCTCCTACGAGCAGTACTTC. This gives the protein CTSSQARVSGVSYEQYF.